A single sample is the source of the 17 T cell receptor beta chains below, sequenced in a study of blood T cell repertoires in COVID-19. Generated by immunoSEQ multiplex PCR, the TCRdb table keeps only in-frame clones and is missing some. The table records approximately 160,000 clones, roughly 88% of them present only once. The material sequenced was peripheral blood. These receptors were collected from a man aged 60 to 75 who had recovered from COVID-19.

The gene calls are TRBV25-1 and TRBJ2-7, with D maybe TRBD2 (6 bases). The germline gives CDR1 MGHDK, CDR2 SYGVNS. The V and J ends lost 5 bases and 4 bases respectively, with 12 bases between them. The CDR3 is 13 residues long. The CDR3 is CASSPLGLYEQYF. CDR3 bases: TGTGCCAGCAGTCCCTTGGGACTTTACGAGCAGTACTTC.

This chain connects TRBV3-1 (or the pseudogene TRBV3-2) to TRBJ1-2, with D tentatively TRBD1 (5 bases). Trimming left V 2 bases short and J 1 base short, with 5 bases between. Germline CDR1 reads LGHDT; CDR2 reads YNNKEL (reference sequence). The CDR3 has 13 residues. CDR3 nucleotide sequence: TGTGCCAGCAGCCAACAGGGTAACTATGGCTACACCTTC. Residues: CASSQQGNYGYTF.

This rearrangement joins TRBV27 to TRBJ2-2; 7 bases match TRBD1. J lost 5 bases, V lost 7 bases, and 10 bases had no gene match. The CDR3 sequence is 15 residues long. CDR1 is MNHEY, CDR2 SMNVEV, per germline (reference sequence). The CDR3 sequence is CASNLRGPWTGELFF. The CDR3 nucleotides read TGTGCCAGCAACCTGAGGGGGCCGTGGACCGGGGAGCTGTTTTTT.

The chain is built from TRBV5-6 and TRBJ1-6; D call uncertain. Germline CDR1 and CDR2: SGHDT and YYEEEE. The CDR3 consists of 14 residues. Trimming shortened V by 7 bases and J by 0 bases, and 8 bases separated the two germline ends. This CDR3 reads CASLASSYNSPLHF. DNA of the CDR3: TGTGCCAGCCTAGCCAGCTCCTATAATTCACCCCTCCACTTT.

V usage is TRBV19 and J usage is TRBJ1-2; TRBD1 agrees at 8 bases. With 2 bases clipped from V and 8 bases from J, the junction kept 4 bases outside the gene matches. Germline CDR1 reads LNHDA; CDR2 reads SQIVND (reference sequence). The CDR3 runs to 13 residues. The CDR3 protein is CASSIQGASGYTF. The DNA of the CDR3 is TGTGCCAGTAGTATACAGGGGGCGTCGGGCTACACCTTC.

This chain links TRBV6-1 with TRBJ1-1, with 8 bases that match TRBD1. The J segment lost 0 bases and the V segment lost 1 base, leaving 1 base of the junction unmatched. CDR3 size: 15 residues. CDR1 MNHNS and CDR2 SASEGT come from the germline V gene. The CDR3 sequence: CASSEGTGLNTEAFF. CDR3 bases: TGTGCCAGCAGTGAAGGGACAGGGCTGAACACTGAAGCTTTCTTT.

CDR3 in amino acids: CASSPGTGGYEQYF. CDR3 bases: TGTGCCAGCTCACCCGGGACAGGAGGCTACGAGCAGTACTTC. V usage is TRBV18 and J usage is TRBJ2-7; 8 bases fit TRBD1. CDR1 and CDR2 from the germline V gene are KGHSH and LQKENI. The CDR3 is 14 amino acids. V shed 3 bases, J shed 3 bases, and the junction held 4 bases outside the gene matches.

This CDR3 reads CASSFGGADNEQFF. DNA of the CDR3: TGTGCCAGTAGTTTCGGGGGGGCAGACAATGAGCAGTTCTTC. The genes are TRBV19 and TRBJ2-1; 8 bases agree with TRBD2. J was trimmed by 5 bases and V by 5 bases; bases with no gene match: 5. Germline V CDR1 and CDR2: LNHDA, SQIVND (reference sequence). The CDR3 length is 14 residues.

V gene TRBV18 combines with J gene TRBJ2-5; TRBD1 matches at 10 bases. The CDR3 loop spans 15 amino acids. Germline V CDR1 and CDR2: KGHSH, LQKENI. V was clipped by 6 bases and J by 3 bases; unmatched bases: 7. CDR3 region: CASSQDRGREETQYF. The CDR3 DNA follows: TGTGCCAGCTCCCAAGACAGGGGGCGGGAAGAGACCCAGTACTTC. Full variable domain (missing parts from reference TRBV18 and TRBJ2-5): NAGVMQNPRHLVRRRGQEARLRCSPMKGHSHVYWYRQLPEEGLKFMVYLQKENIIDESGMPKERFSAEFPKEGPSILRIQQVVRGDSAAYFCASSQDRGREETQYFGPGTRLLVL.

This clone was seen a single time. The chain has TRBV3-1 (or the pseudogene TRBV3-2) and TRBJ1-2; no clear D gene. The length of the CDR3 is 18 residues. V was shortened by 0 bases and J by 5 bases, with 22 bases between the two germline ends. The V gene's germline CDR1 is LGHDT and CDR2 YNNKEL (reference sequence). The CDR3 DNA is TGTGCCAGCAGCCAAGATGGGCAGGAAGGAGGTAATACTTATGGCTACACCTTC. Amino acid sequence: CASSQDGQEGGNTYGYTF.

The sample holds a few counts of this clone. CDR3 bases: TGTGCCAGCAGGACTGACAGGGGGGGAGGCGTCGAGCAGTACTTC. Its translation: CASRTDRGGGVEQYF. J is TRBJ2-7 and V is TRBV6-5, with 9 bases aligning to TRBD1. J was trimmed by 6 bases and V by 6 bases; bases with no gene match: 12. Germline values: CDR1 MNHEY, CDR2 SVGAGI. This CDR3 is 15 amino acids long.

The chain combines TRBV19 with TRBJ1-5; D is undetermined. The germline gives CDR1 LNHDA, CDR2 SQIVND (reference sequence). V was trimmed by 2 bases and J by 2 bases, leaving 10 bases between them. This CDR3 region has 15 residues. CDR3 loop: CASSIFDEGNQPQHF. The CDR3 DNA follows: TGTGCCAGTAGTATATTCGATGAGGGCAATCAGCCCCAGCATTTT.

The chain employs TRBV20-1 and TRBJ2-7; D perhaps matches TRBD1 (6 bases). Germline CDR1 reads DFQATT; CDR2 reads SNEGSKA (reference sequence). The ends were cut back, 2 bases at V and 9 bases at J, with 11 bases in the middle. CDR3 length equals 11 residues. The CDR3 DNA reads TGCAGTGCTAGAAGGGGGTCAGGGCAGTACTTC. Its protein product is CSARRGSGQYF.

This clone is a singleton in its sample. The rearrangement joins TRBV5-1 to TRBJ2-2, with 7 bases that match TRBD1. Trimming cost V 5 bases and J 1 base; bases outside gene matches: 2. Germline V gives CDR1 SGHRS, CDR2 YFSETQ. The CDR3 spans 14 residues. DNA for the CDR3: TGCGCCAGCAGGACAGGGTGGAACACCGGGGAGCTGTTTTTT. Its translation is CASRTGWNTGELFF.

This clone was recorded at least ten times. The rearrangement uses TRBV2 and TRBJ1-5; a possible D gene is TRBD1 (6 bases). With 1 base removed from V and 10 bases from J, the gap between germline ends came to 17 bases. The CDR3 is 15 residues long. Germline CDR1 reads SNHLY; CDR2 reads FYNNEI. The CDR3 coding sequence is TGTGCCAGCAGTGAAGAGGGGCGGGGGGCAAAACCCCAGCATTTT. It encodes CASSEEGRGAKPQHF.

This sequence joins TRBV5-6 and TRBJ2-2; 11 bases line up with TRBD2. The germline CDR1 and CDR2 sequences are SGHDT and YYEEEE. The CDR3 is 17 amino acids. J lost 6 bases, V lost 5 bases, and 12 bases had no gene match. The DNA for the CDR3 is TGTGCCAGCAGGAACCTGGATGGACTAGCGGGCGCCGGGGAGCTGTTTTTT. Encoded protein: CASRNLDGLAGAGELFF.

J is TRBJ2-5 and V is TRBV6-1, with D hard to call. Trimming shortened V by 0 bases and J by 5 bases, and 4 bases separated the two germline ends. Germline values: CDR1 MNHNS, CDR2 SASEGT. The CDR3 length is 12 residues. CDR3 in DNA: TGTGCCAGCAGTGAAGCGCGGGAGACCCAGTACTTC. Protein: CASSEARETQYF.